Included here is one T cell receptor (beta chain) sequence, with context. Its target is not known. Germline CDR1 MNHEY, CDR2 SMNVEV (reference sequence). This CDR3 is built from 15 residues. This sample is drawn from a study of CXCR3-negative and CXCR3-positive naive CD8 T cells. Study outcomes and limitations: Naive cells positive for CXCR3 carried more hydrophobic TRB CDR3s than CXCR3-negative ones.

The sorting of each CD8+ T cell subset was done in triplicate, at about 300,000 cells each. Libraries were UMI-labeled 5' RACE TRB cDNA. From the 5' RACE reads, TCRdb lists one entry per CDR3 protein and no DNA. In total, the table holds 150,000 or so distinct CDR3 sequences. The chain has TRBV27 and TRBJ2-1; TCRdb's D gene call, TRBD1, goes unchecked for lack of DNA. Sequenced material: naive CXCR3- CD8+ T cells from blood. Subset given: CD45RO-CCR7+CD27+CD95- naive CD8+ T cells lacking CXCR3 (TNR3-). This clonotype originated in a human donor in good health. Some clones in this sample may be carry-over from other donors' samples. The CDR3 sequence: CASSLGQGTYNEQFF.